Below are 19 T cell receptor beta chains sequenced from a single sample in a study of shared clonotypes between healthy human individuals. Here immunoSEQ multiplex PCR was the method, and the copy in TCRdb shows in-frame clones only, minus some. The table has 1,100,000 or so clones, approximately 80% seen once. The sequencing sample was made of memory CD4+ T cells from PBMCs. The subset here: CD45RA-negative fraction. These receptors were obtained from a man aged 18 to 30 in good health. Some clones in this sample may be carry-over from other donors' samples.

J is TRBJ2-7 and V is TRBV18, with D possibly being TRBD2 (7 bases). This CDR3 region has 16 residues. Germline CDR1 reads KGHSH; CDR2 reads LQKENI. The V end lost 6 bases, the J end lost 2 bases, and 20 bases lay between the germline ends. Written as DNA, the CDR3 is TGTGCCAGCTCCCATCCGGGGGGCGGGTCGACCTACGAGCAGTACTTC. It is translated as CASSHPGGGSTYEQYF. The full variable domain, rest sourced from reference TRBV18 and TRBJ2-7, is NAGVMQNPRHLVRRRGQEARLRCSPMKGHSHVYWYRQLPEEGLKFMVYLQKENIIDESGMPKERFSAEFPKEGPSILRIQQVVRGDSAAYFCASSHPGGGSTYEQYFGPGTRLTVT.

CDR3 coding DNA: TGTGCCTGGGCCGAGCAGTCGAACACTGAAGCTTTCTTT. It encodes CAWAEQSNTEAFF. The chain employs TRBV30 and TRBJ1-1; D not resolved. This CDR3 region has 13 residues. Per the germline V gene, CDR1 is GTSNPN and CDR2 is SVGIG (reference sequence). Trimming left V 5 bases short and J 1 base short, with 11 bases between. The full variable domain, with the rest looked up from reference TRBV30 and TRBJ1-1, is SQTIHQWPATLVQPVGSPLSLECTVEGTSNPNLYWYRQAAGRGLQLLFYSVGIGQISSEVPQNLSASRPQDRQFILSSKKLLLSDSGFYLCAWAEQSNTEAFFGQGTRLTVV.

Ten or more counts support this clone. The chain links TRBV4-1 to TRBJ2-2; D uncertain. There are 16 residues in the CDR3. Germline V CDR1 and CDR2: MGHRA, YSYEKL. Trimming cost V 0 bases and J 6 bases, with 14 bases left between them. CDR3 in DNA: TGCGCCAGCAGCCAAGATCCGAGACACCTCCCCGGGGAGCTGTTTTTT. Translation gives CASSQDPRHLPGELFF.

This sequence joins TRBV19 and TRBJ1-3; weak D call: TRBD1 (5 bases). The CDR3 loop spans 14 amino acids. Trimming stripped 10 bases from V and 0 bases from J, with 13 bases between. The germline CDR1 and CDR2 sequences are LNHDA and SQIVND (reference sequence). The CDR3 loop is CATREGSSGNTIYF. CDR3 bases: TGTGCCACCCGCGAGGGGAGCTCTGGAAACACCATATATTTT.

The chain has TRBV6-5 and TRBJ1-5; the match to TRBD1 covers 10 bases. CDR3 length: 15 amino acids. V shed 6 bases, J shed 5 bases, and the junction held 7 bases outside the gene matches. Germline lookup yields CDR1 MNHEY and CDR2 SVGAGI. CDR3 sequence reads: CASSPGQGRHQPQHF. The CDR3 DNA follows: TGTGCCAGCAGCCCGGGACAGGGGAGGCATCAGCCCCAGCATTTT.

The rearrangement links TRBV29-1 to TRBJ2-7; TRBD2 aligns across 13 bases. The CDR3 runs to 16 residues. V dropped 1 base and J dropped 6; count of bases not matched to a gene: 9. CDR1 and CDR2 from the germline V gene are SQVTM and ANQGSEA. As DNA, the CDR3 is TGCAGCGTTGAAGGGACTAGCGGGAGATTTGGTCGCGAGCAGTACTTC. Encoded protein: CSVEGTSGRFGREQYF.

The chain recombines TRBV27 with TRBJ2-1, with D unclear. Germline assignment: CDR1 MNHEY and CDR2 SMNVEV (reference sequence). This CDR3 is 12 amino acids long. V was shortened by 6 bases and J by 15 bases, with 18 bases between the two germline ends. The CDR3 loop reads CASSPVGGPSFF. The CDR3 coding sequence is TGTGCCAGCAGCCCCGTGGGCGGCCCCTCGTTCTTC.

This clone appeared a single time. This sequence joins TRBV10-3 and TRBJ2-1; 10 nucleotides line up with TRBD2. With 5 bases clipped from V and 7 bases from J, the junction kept 5 bases outside the gene matches. The CDR3 contains 14 residues. Germline V gene sequence: CDR1 ENHRY, CDR2 SYGVKD. The CDR3 is CAISPSGSGNEQFF. The CDR3 region has the DNA TGTGCCATCAGTCCTAGCGGGAGTGGAAATGAGCAGTTCTTC.

This chain uses TRBV6-1 with TRBJ1-3; D is possibly TRBD1 (5 bases). The CDR3 is made up of 16 amino acids. Trimming left V 4 bases short and J 2 bases short, with 15 bases between. Germline V gene sequence: CDR1 MNHNS, CDR2 SASEGT. CDR3 protein: CASSATGGATGNTIYF. The DNA for the CDR3 is TGTGCCAGCAGTGCCACAGGCGGTGCCACTGGAAACACCATATATTTT.

This chain connects TRBV18 to TRBJ2-7; TRBD2 aligns across 11 bases. Germline V gene data show CDR1 as KGHSH and CDR2 as LQKENI. The CDR3 has 14 amino acids. Trimming took 4 bases from V and 7 from J; bases not matched to a gene: 6. The CDR3 sequence: CASSQLAGVGEQYF. The CDR3 nucleotides read TGTGCCAGCTCACAACTAGCGGGAGTAGGGGAGCAGTACTTC.

The V and J genes are TRBV7-9 and TRBJ1-2; D possibly corresponds to TRBD1 (5 bases). The CDR3 has 13 residues. Germline values: CDR1 SEHNR, CDR2 FQNEAQ (reference sequence). V lost 7 bases and J lost 6, with 15 bases in between. CDR3 nucleotide sequence: TGTGCCAGCACCCTTCGGGGGGGTGATGGCTACACCTTC. Translation gives CASTLRGGDGYTF.

The V gene is TRBV2, the J gene TRBJ1-1; a possible D gene is TRBD1 (6 bases). The V and J ends lost 11 bases and 1 base respectively, with 20 bases between them. CDR1 SNHLY and CDR2 FYNNEI come from the germline V gene. The CDR3 loop spans 15 amino acids. CDR3 sequence: CASTGSQGKNTEAFF. The CDR3 nucleotides are TGTGCCTCCACGGGAAGTCAGGGGAAGAACACTGAAGCTTTCTTT.

The V gene is TRBV7-3, the J gene TRBJ1-5; 7 nucleotides agree with TRBD1. J gave up 0 bases and V 3 bases, and 8 bases lay outside the gene matches. Germline CDR1 SGHTA, CDR2 FQGTGA. The CDR3 extends over 17 amino acids. The CDR3 spells CASSLPPDRYSNQPQHF. The CDR3 DNA reads as TGTGCCAGCAGCTTGCCTCCGGACAGGTATAGCAATCAGCCCCAGCATTTT.

CDR3: CASSANLVNTEAFF. The CDR3 DNA is TGTGCCAGCAGTGCCAACCTGGTGAACACTGAAGCTTTCTTT. This chain links TRBV28 with TRBJ1-1; D is ambiguous. CDR3 length equals 14 residues. Germline values: CDR1 MDHEN, CDR2 SYDVKM. Trimming stripped 5 bases from V and 0 bases from J, with 10 bases between. Variable domain in full (rest from reference TRBV28 and TRBJ1-1): DVKVTQSSRYLVKRTGEKVFLECVQDMDHENMFWYRQDPGLGLRLIYFSYDVKMKEKGDIPEGYSVSREKKERFSLILESASTNQTSMYLCASSANLVNTEAFFGQGTRLTVV.

The chain couples TRBV6-5 to TRBJ1-1; D unclear. This CDR3 contains 11 residues. Germline CDR1 reads MNHEY; CDR2 reads SVGAGI. CDR3 bases: TGTGAGGTGGCTTCGAACACTGAAGCTTTCTTT. Amino acid sequence: CEVASNTEAFF.

J is TRBJ2-2 and V is TRBV7-3; 8 positions agree with TRBD1. J gave up 7 bases and V 0 bases, and 4 bases lay outside the gene matches. This CDR3 has 15 amino acids. The germline gives CDR1 SGHTA, CDR2 FQGTGA. CDR3: CASSLTTGGIGELFF. The CDR3 region has the DNA TGTGCCAGCAGCTTAACTACAGGGGGAATCGGGGAGCTGTTTTTT.

The table lists this clone with a count of one. The chain is built from TRBV5-1 and TRBJ2-1, with D possibly TRBD2 on 5 matching bases. V was clipped by 5 bases and J by 3 bases, with 15 bases between them. Germline V gene data show CDR1 as SGHRS and CDR2 as YFSETQ. CDR3 size: 15 residues. CDR3 in DNA: TGCGCCAGCAGGTCCCTAGCCGCTCGCTACAATGAGCAGTTCTTC. This encodes CASRSLAARYNEQFF.

The chain couples TRBV19 to TRBJ1-4, with D tentatively TRBD1 (6 bases). From germline, CDR1 is LNHDA and CDR2 SQIVND (reference sequence). This CDR3 has 16 residues. Trimming cost V 5 bases and J 0 bases, with 13 bases left between them. As DNA, the CDR3 is TGTGCCAGTAGTTCCCCGGGGGGCTCAACTAATGAAAAACTGTTTTTT. As protein: CASSSPGGSTNEKLFF.

The CDR3 sequence: CASRADYGYTF. CDR3 nucleotide sequence: TGTGCCAGCAGGGCAGACTATGGCTACACCTTC. The genes are TRBV6-6 and TRBJ1-2; the D is unclear. V lost 6 bases and J lost 3, with 5 bases in between. This CDR3 is built from 11 residues. Germline CDR1 is MNHNY and CDR2 is SVGAGI (reference sequence).